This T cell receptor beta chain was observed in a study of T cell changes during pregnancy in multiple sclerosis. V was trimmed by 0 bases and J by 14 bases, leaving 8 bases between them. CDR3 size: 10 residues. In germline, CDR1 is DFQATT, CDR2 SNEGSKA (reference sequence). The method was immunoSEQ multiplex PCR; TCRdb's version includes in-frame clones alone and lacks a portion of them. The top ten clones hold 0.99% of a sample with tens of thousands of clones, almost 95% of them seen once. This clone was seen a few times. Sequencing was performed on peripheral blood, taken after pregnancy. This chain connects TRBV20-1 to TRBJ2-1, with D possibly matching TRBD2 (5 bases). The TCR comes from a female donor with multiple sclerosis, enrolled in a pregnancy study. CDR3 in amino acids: CSAREGLEFF. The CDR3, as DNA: TGCAGTGCTAGAGAAGGACTGGAGTTCTTC.